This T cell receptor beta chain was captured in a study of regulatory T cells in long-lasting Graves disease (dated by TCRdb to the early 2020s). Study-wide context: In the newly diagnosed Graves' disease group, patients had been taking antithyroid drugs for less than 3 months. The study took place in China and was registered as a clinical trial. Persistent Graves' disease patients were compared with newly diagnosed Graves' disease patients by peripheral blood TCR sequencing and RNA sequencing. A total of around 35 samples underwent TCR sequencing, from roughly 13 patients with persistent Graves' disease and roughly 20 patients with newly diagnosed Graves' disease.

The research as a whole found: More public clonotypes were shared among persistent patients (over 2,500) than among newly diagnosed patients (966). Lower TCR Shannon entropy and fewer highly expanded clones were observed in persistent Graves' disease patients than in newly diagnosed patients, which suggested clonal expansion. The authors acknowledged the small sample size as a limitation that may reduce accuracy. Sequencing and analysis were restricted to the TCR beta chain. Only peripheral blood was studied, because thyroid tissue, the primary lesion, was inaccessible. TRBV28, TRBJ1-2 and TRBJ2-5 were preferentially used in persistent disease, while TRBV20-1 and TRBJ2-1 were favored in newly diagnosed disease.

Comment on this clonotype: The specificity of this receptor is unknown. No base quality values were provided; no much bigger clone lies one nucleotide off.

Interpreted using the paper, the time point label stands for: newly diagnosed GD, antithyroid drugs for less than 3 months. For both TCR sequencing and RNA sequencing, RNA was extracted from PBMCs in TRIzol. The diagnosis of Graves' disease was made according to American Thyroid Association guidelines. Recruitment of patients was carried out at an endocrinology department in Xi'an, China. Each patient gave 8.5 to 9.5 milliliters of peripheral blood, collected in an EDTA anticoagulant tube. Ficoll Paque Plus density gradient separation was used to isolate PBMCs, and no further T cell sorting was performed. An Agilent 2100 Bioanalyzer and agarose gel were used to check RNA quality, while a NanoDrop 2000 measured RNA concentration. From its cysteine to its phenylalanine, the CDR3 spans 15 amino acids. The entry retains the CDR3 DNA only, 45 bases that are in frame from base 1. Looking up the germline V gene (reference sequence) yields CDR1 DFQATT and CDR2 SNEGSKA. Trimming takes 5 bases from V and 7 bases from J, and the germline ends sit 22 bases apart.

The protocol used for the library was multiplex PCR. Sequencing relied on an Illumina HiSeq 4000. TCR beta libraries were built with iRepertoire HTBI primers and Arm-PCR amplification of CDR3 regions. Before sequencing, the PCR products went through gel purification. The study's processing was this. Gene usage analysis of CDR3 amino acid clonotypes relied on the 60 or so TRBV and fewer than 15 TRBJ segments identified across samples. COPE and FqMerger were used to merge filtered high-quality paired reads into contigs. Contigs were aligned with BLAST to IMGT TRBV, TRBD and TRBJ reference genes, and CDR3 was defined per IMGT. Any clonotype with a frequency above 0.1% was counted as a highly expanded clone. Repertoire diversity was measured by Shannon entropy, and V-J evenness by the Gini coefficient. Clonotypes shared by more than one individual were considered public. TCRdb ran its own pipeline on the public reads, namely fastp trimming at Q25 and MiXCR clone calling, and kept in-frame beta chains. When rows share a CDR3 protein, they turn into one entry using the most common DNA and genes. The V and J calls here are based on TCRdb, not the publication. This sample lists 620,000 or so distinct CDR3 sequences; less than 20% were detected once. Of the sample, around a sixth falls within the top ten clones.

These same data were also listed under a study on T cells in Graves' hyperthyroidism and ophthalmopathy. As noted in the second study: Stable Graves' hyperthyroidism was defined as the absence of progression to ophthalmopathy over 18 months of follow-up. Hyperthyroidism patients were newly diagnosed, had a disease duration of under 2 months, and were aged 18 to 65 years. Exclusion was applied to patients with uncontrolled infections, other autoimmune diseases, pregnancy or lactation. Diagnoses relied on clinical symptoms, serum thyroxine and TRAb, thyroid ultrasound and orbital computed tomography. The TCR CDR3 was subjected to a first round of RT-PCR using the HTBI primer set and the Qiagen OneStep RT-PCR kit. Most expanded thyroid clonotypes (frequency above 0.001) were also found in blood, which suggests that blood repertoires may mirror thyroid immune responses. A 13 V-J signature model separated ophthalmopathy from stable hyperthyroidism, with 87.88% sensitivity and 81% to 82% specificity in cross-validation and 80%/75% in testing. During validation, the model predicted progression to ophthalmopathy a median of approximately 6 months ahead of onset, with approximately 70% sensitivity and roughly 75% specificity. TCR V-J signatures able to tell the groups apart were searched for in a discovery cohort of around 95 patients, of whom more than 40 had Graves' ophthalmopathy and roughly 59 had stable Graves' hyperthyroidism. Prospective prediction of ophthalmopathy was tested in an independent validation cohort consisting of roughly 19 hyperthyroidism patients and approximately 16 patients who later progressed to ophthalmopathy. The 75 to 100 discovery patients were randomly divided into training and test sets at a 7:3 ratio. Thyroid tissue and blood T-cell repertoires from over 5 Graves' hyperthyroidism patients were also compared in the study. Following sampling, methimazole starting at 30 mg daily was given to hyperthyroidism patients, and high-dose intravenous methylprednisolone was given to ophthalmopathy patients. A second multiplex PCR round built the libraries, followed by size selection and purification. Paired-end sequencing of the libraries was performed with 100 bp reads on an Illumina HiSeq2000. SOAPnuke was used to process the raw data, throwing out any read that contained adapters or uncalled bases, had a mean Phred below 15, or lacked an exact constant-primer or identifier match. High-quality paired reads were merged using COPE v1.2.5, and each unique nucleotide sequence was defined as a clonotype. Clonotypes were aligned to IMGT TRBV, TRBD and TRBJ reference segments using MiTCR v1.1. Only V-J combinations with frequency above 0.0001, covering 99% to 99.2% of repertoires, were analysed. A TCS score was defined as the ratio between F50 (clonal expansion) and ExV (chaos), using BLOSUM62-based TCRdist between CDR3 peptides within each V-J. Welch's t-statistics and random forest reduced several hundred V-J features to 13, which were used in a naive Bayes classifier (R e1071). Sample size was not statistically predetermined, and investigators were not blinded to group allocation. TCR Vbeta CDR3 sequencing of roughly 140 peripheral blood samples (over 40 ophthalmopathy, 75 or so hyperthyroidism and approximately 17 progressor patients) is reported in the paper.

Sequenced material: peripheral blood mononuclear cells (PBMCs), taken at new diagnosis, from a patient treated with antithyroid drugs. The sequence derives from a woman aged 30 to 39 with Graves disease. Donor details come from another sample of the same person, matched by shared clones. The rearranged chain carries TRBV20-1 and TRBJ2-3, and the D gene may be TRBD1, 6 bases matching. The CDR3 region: CSASAGGWGTHTQYF. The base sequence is TGCAGTGCTTCCGCGGGTGGATGGGGGACACATACGCAGTATTTT.